These 6 T cell receptor beta chains came from one sample sequenced in a study of Graves' ophthalmopathy and Graves' hyperthyroidism. For repertoire sequencing, the TCR beta CDR3 regions were amplified from RNA transcripts. Second-round multiplex PCR followed a first-round RT-PCR using HTBI primers. A single record per CDR3 protein comes from TCRdb applying MiXCR to the multiplex PCR reads. The sample holds hundreds of thousands of distinct CDR3 sequences, 15% to 19% seen once. Sequences were obtained from peripheral blood. These receptor sequences come from a woman aged 18-29 years with stable Graves' hyperthyroidism.

This clonotype was seen many times. This chain links TRBV12-3 or TRBV12-4 with TRBJ2-6; D is perhaps TRBD2 (5 bases). V lost 4 bases, J lost 0 bases, and 10 bases lay in between. There are 16 residues in the CDR3. CDR3 sequence: CASSSIEGSGANVLTF. The CDR3 DNA is TGTGCCAGCAGTTCTATCGAGGGCTCTGGGGCCAACGTCCTGACTTTC.

This clonotype was counted only a few times. This could be a read error, since a much larger clone is one nucleotide away. V is TRBV9 and J is TRBJ2-7; no firm D call. CDR1 and CDR2 from the germline V gene are SGDLS and YYNGEE. Trimming left V 0 bases short and J 0 bases short, with 4 bases between. The CDR3 loop spans 13 amino acids. CDR3 sequence (DNA): TGTGCCAGCAGCGTAGACATCTCCTACGAGCAGTACTTC. As protein: CASSVDISYEQYF.

V and J are TRBV12-3 or TRBV12-4 and TRBJ1-3; D gene unclear. Trimming shortened V by 6 bases and J by 0 bases, and 12 bases separated the two germline ends. This CDR3 comprises 15 residues. The CDR3 sequence is CASRSDRFSGNTIYF. DNA of the CDR3: TGTGCCAGCAGGTCGGACCGATTCTCTGGAAACACCATATATTTT.

This clonotype was detected many times. The rearrangement links TRBV29-1 to TRBJ1-1, with D possibly matching TRBD1 (6 bases). V gave up 6 bases and J gave up 1 base, with 18 bases separating them. This CDR3 contains 15 residues. The germline gives CDR1 SQVTM, CDR2 ANQGSEA. CDR3 sequence: CSVGRLDRWNTEAFF. The CDR3 coding sequence is TGCAGCGTCGGCCGCCTAGACAGGTGGAACACTGAAGCTTTCTTT.

This clonotype was recorded at least ten times. The J gene is TRBJ2-2, the V gene TRBV12-5; weak D call: TRBD2 (5 bases). Trimming took 3 bases from V and 1 from J, leaving 12 bases between them. Per the germline V gene, CDR1 is LGHNT and CDR2 is FRNRAP. This CDR3 is 16 amino acids long. CDR3 in amino acids: CASGFSADWNTGELFF. The CDR3 bases are TGTGCTAGTGGTTTCTCAGCGGACTGGAACACCGGGGAGCTGTTTTTT.

The sample holds many counts of this clonotype. The rearrangement joins TRBV5-1 to TRBJ2-7; 8 bases fit TRBD1. CDR3 size: 15 residues. Germline CDR1 and CDR2: SGHRS and YFSETQ. The J segment lost 4 bases and the V segment lost 3 bases, leaving 9 bases of the junction unmatched. The CDR3: CASSWTADREYEQYF. CDR3 nucleotide sequence: TGCGCCAGCAGCTGGACCGCGGACAGGGAATACGAGCAGTACTTC.